A selection of T cell receptor beta chains follows, all from one sample in a study of blood T cell repertoires in COVID-19. The method was immunoSEQ multiplex PCR; TCRdb's version includes in-frame clones alone and lacks a portion of them. This sample has some 73,000 clones; 65% to 85% occur once, and the top ten carry under 4.5%. Input material: peripheral blood. The receptors come from a woman aged 55-69 years with acute or convalescent COVID-19. CDR3s include the opening cysteine and the closing phenylalanine or tryptophan. The D gene is left open where the match is weak. Size is stated for part of the rows, as once, few or many counts, or as a class when the clone is expanded.

j_call clone_size v_call d_call cdr3_nt cdr3_aa
TRBJ2-1 - TRBV7-3 TRBD2 TGTGCCAGCAGCTTCACTAGCGGACCCTACAATGAGCAGTTCTTC CASSFTSGPYNEQFF
TRBJ1-5 few TRBV2 - TGTGCCAGTCGAACAGGGTATCGGAGCAATCAGCCCCAGCATTTT CASRTGYRSNQPQHF
TRBJ2-2 - TRBV28 - TGTGCCAGCAGGTCTTTGAGACTAGGTTTGATCGGGGAGCTGTTTTTT CASRSLRLGLIGELFF
TRBJ2-7 - TRBV5-6 TRBD2 TGTGCCAGCAGCCCGGGACTAGCGGGGGGGCCCGAAAGATTCTACGAGCAGTACTTC CASSPGLAGGPERFYEQYF
TRBJ1-1 - TRBV28 - TGTGCCAGCAGTTTCGGAGCAGGGGCGAACACTGAAGCTTTCTTT CASSFGAGANTEAFF
TRBJ1-2 - TRBV18 - TGTGCCAGCTCTCCAGGGGCCACGGGTGGCTACACCTTC CASSPGATGGYTF
TRBJ1-4 - TRBV21-1 - TGTGCCAGCAGCAAACCATATATGACAGGGGGCTGCGCAACTAATGAAAAACTGTTTTTT CASSKPYMTGGCATNEKLFF
TRBJ1-4 - TRBV6-5 - TGTGCCAGCAGAACAACGCATATTGAAAAACTGTTTTTT CASRTTHIEKLFF
TRBJ2-7 few TRBV15 - TGTGCCACCAGCAGCAACTATCTCGATCAGGAGCAGTACTTC CATSSNYLDQEQYF
TRBJ1-2 - TRBV6-1 - TGTGCCAGCAGTGAGGGCACGTATTCCTATGGCTACACCTTC CASSEGTYSYGYTF
TRBJ1-1 - TRBV6-5 TRBD1 TGTGCCAGCAGTTCGACAGGGGAAATGAACACTGAAGCTTTCTTT CASSSTGEMNTEAFF
TRBJ1-2 few TRBV5-8 TRBD1 TGTGCCAGCAGCTTGTCACAGGGGAGTGGAGGCTACACCTTC CASSLSQGSGGYTF
TRBJ2-7 - TRBV28 - TGTGCCAGCAGTTTAGTTGCGGAGTCCTACGAGCAGTACTTC CASSLVAESYEQYF
TRBJ1-2 few TRBV7-2 TRBD1 TGTGCCAGCAGCCCGGAATACAGGGGCGGGTATGGCTACACCTTC CASSPEYRGGYGYTF
TRBJ1-2 - TRBV13 - TGTGCCAGCAGCTTAGACCCGACAGCTAACTATGGCTACACCTTC CASSLDPTANYGYTF
TRBJ2-2 - TRBV4-1 - TGCGCCAGCAGCCCGCCGGACTTTTACACCGGGGAGCTGTTTTTT CASSPPDFYTGELFF
TRBJ1-2 - TRBV3-1/TRBV3-2 - TGTGCCAGCAGTTTCGACCTAGTCTATGGCTACACCTTC CASSFDLVYGYTF
TRBJ2-7 - TRBV9 - TGTGCCAGCAGCGTAGACGGGTCCGAGCAGTACTTC CASSVDGSEQYF
TRBJ1-2 - TRBV28 - TGTGCCAGCAGTTTCGGCGGCTATGGCTACACCTTC CASSFGGYGYTF
TRBJ2-1 - TRBV3-1/TRBV3-2 TRBD2 TGTGCCAGCAGCCCCCTTGGGACGGGGGGTGGTGAGCAGTTCTTC CASSPLGTGGGEQFF
TRBJ1-6 - TRBV5-1 - TGCGCCAGCAGCTTAGGTATGGCAGGGGACGGCTCCTATAATTCACCCCTCCACTTT CASSLGMAGDGSYNSPLHF
TRBJ1-2 once TRBV5-1 - TGCGCCAGCAGCTTGGACAGGGATGGCTACACCTTC CASSLDRDGYTF
TRBJ1-2 - TRBV29-1 - TGCAGCGTTGTAGGGGGTTTTGGGTCTCAGAAGCCCACCTTC CSVVGGFGSQKPTF
TRBJ2-5 few TRBV18 - TGTGCCAGCTCACTGGAGCCCTTACTAGCAGATCAAGAGACCCAGTACTTC CASSLEPLLADQETQYF
TRBJ1-2 - TRBV24-1 TRBD1 TGTGCCACCAGTGACCAGGGACAGATATATGGCTACACCTTC CATSDQGQIYGYTF
TRBJ1-5 - TRBV6-1 TRBD1 TGTGCCAGCAGTGAAGACAGGGGTCAGCCCCAGCATTTT CASSEDRGQPQHF
TRBJ1-1 once TRBV5-1 TRBD1 TGCGCCAGCAGCCAAGAACAGGGGCGAGCTTTCTTT CASSQEQGRAFF
TRBJ1-6 few TRBV6-6 - TGTGCCAGCCTCTCCTATAATTCACCCCTCCACTTT CASLSYNSPLHF
TRBJ2-6 - TRBV29-1 - TGCAGCGTTGTCACTGAAGGGGCCAACGTCCTGACTTTC CSVVTEGANVLTF
TRBJ2-7 once TRBV9 TRBD2 TGTGCCAGCAGCCCCCTTGGGGGACTAATATCAGCCTACGAGCAGTACTTC CASSPLGGLISAYEQYF
TRBJ2-2 - TRBV24-1 TRBD1 TGTGCCACCAGTGATTCTTTGACAGGGCTGACCGGGGAGCTGTTTTTT CATSDSLTGLTGELFF
TRBJ1-1 - TRBV5-8 - TGTGCCAGCAGCTCTCAGGGTTTGAACACTGAAGCTTTCTTT CASSSQGLNTEAFF
TRBJ1-2 few TRBV4-1 TRBD1 TGCGCCAGCAGCCAGTCACAGGGGAGCTATGGCTACACCTTC CASSQSQGSYGYTF
TRBJ1-1 - TRBV4-1 TRBD1 TGCGCCAGCAGCCCCCCGGACAGGGGGATCACTGAAGCTTTCTTT CASSPPDRGITEAFF
TRBJ1-2 - TRBV5-1 - TGCGCCAGCAGCTTGGCAGACTATGGCTACACCTTC CASSLADYGYTF
TRBJ1-6 - TRBV7-9 TRBD1 TGTGCCAGCAGCTCCCAGGGGGGCAACTATAATTCACCCCTCCACTTT CASSSQGGNYNSPLHF
TRBJ2-3 - TRBV4-1 - TGCGCCAGCAGCCAAGAGGGGGGAAGGTATACGCAGTATTTT CASSQEGGRYTQYF
TRBJ1-2 - TRBV6-5 - TGTGCCAGCCAGTACGGGGGGGGGCTGGGTGGCTACACCTTC CASQYGGGLGGYTF
TRBJ2-1 - TRBV2 TRBD2 TGTGCCAGCAGTCCGACTAGCGGGAGTGGGTACAATGAGCAGTTCTTC CASSPTSGSGYNEQFF
TRBJ1-3 - TRBV12-5 - TGTGCTAGTGGTAAATCAGGGGCTGGAAACACCATATATTTT CASGKSGAGNTIYF
TRBJ1-5 - TRBV6-5 - TGTGCCACAGAAAGGGAGAATCAGCCCCAGCATTTT CATERENQPQHF
TRBJ1-2 once TRBV12-3/TRBV12-4 - TGTGCCAGCACCCGAGCTGCGGGTGGCTACACCTTC CASTRAAGGYTF